This T cell receptor (beta chain) was recovered during a study of T cells in Graves' hyperthyroidism and ophthalmopathy (dated by TCRdb to the late 2010s). About the investigation overall: Peripheral blood samples were taken at initial diagnosis, before any treatment was given. The 90 to 100 discovery patients were randomly divided into training and test sets at a 7:3 ratio. After blood sampling, hyperthyroidism patients were treated with methimazole at a starting dose of 30 mg daily, and ophthalmopathy patients were treated with high-dose intravenous methylprednisolone. Prospective prediction of ophthalmopathy was tested in an independent validation cohort of 18 to 20 hyperthyroidism patients and around 16 patients who later progressed to ophthalmopathy. In several Graves' hyperthyroidism patients, the study also compared T-cell repertoires from thyroid tissue with T-cell repertoires from blood. To identify TCR V-J signatures that set the groups apart, the researchers used a discovery cohort of 100 patients, made up of 43 with Graves' ophthalmopathy and about 55 with stable Graves' hyperthyroidism. The paper reports TCR Vbeta CDR3 sequencing of 135 peripheral blood samples: approximately 41 ophthalmopathy, under 85 hyperthyroidism and around 17 progressor patients. The paper as a whole reports these results and caveats: A model built on a 13 V-J signature distinguished ophthalmopathy from stable hyperthyroidism, reaching around 88% sensitivity and around 82% specificity in cross-validation and 80%/75% in testing. In validation, progression to ophthalmopathy was predicted by the model with 65% to 71% sensitivity and 72% to 85% specificity, a median of 6.5 months before onset. Blood samples also contained most of the expanded thyroid clonotypes (frequency above 0.001), which suggests that blood repertoires may reflect thyroid immune responses. Sample size was not statistically predetermined, and blinding of investigators to group allocation was not performed.

Graves' hyperthyroidism was defined as stable when no progression to ophthalmopathy occurred over 18 months of follow-up. Hyperthyroidism patients were newly diagnosed, with disease duration under 2 months, and aged 18 to 65 years. The study excluded patients with uncontrolled infections, other autoimmune diseases, pregnancy or lactation. Diagnoses were established on the basis of clinical symptoms, serum thyroxine and TRAb, thyroid ultrasound, and orbital computed tomography. PBMCs were separated from 10 ml of fresh peripheral blood using Ficoll-Paque density gradient centrifugation. Trizol reagent was used to extract total RNA, and RNA quality was then checked on an Agilent 2100 Bioanalyzer. TCR beta CDR3 regions were amplified from RNA transcripts. A first-round RT-PCR of the TCR CDR3 used the HTBI primer set with the Qiagen OneStep RT-PCR kit. Libraries were constructed in a second round of multiplex PCR, after which size selection and purification were carried out. Paired-end sequencing of the libraries was performed with 100 bp reads on an Illumina HiSeq2000. The study's processing was this. SOAPnuke was used to process the raw data, with reads discarded if the reads contained adapters or uncalled bases, had a mean Phred below 15, or lacked an exact constant-primer or identifier match. COPE v1.2.5 was used to merge the high-quality paired reads, and each unique nucleotide sequence was defined as a clonotype. MiTCR v1.1 was used to align clonotypes to the IMGT TRBV, TRBD and TRBJ reference segments. The analysis included only V-J combinations with a frequency above 0.0001, which together covered around 99% of the repertoires. A TCS score was defined as the ratio of F50 (clonal expansion) to E x V (chaos), with BLOSUM62-based TCRdist applied between CDR3 peptides within each V-J. Welch's t-statistics and random forest reduced 500 to 650 V-J features to some 14, which were used in a naive Bayes classifier (R e1071). TCRdb reran the public reads through fastp at Q25 and MiXCR, keeping productive beta chains. Identical CDR3 protein sequences are pooled into one entry, listed with their most common genes and DNA. What appears here as the V and J calls and clone size reflects TCRdb's work, not the paper's. Here the sample has 350,000 to 450,000 distinct CDR3 sequences; roughly 14% occur a single time. The biggest ten clones account for more than 9.5% of the sample.

Regarding this clonotype: The specificity of this receptor is unknown. No much larger clone is present one base from it, and per-base qualities are unavailable.

The sequencing sample was made of blood. This receptor was obtained from a woman aged 60 to 75 with Graves' hyperthyroidism.

The base sequence is TGCAGCGTTGAACAGGTCCCAGCCCAAGAGACCCAGTACTTC. Its coded protein is CSVEQVPAQETQYF. The chain couples TRBV29-1 to TRBJ2-5, with the identity of the D gene unclear. Its CDR3 holds 14 amino acids, cysteine through phenylalanine. The CDR3 DNA has 42 bases and is translated from base 1. As encoded in the germline V gene, CDR1 is SQVTM while CDR2 is ANQGSEA. V is reduced by 2 bases and J by 1 base, leaving a spacing of 11 bases between them.